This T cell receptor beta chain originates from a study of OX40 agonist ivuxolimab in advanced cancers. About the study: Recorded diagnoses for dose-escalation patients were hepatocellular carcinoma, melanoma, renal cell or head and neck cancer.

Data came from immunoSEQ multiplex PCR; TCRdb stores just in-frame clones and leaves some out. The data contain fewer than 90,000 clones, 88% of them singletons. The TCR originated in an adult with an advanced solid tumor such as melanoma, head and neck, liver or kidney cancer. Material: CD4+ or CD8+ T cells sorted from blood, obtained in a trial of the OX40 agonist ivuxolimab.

The CDR3 coding sequence is TGTGCCAGCAGCCGTACCCGGACGAGAGAGACCCAGTACTTC. Translating it yields CASSRTRTRETQYF. The rearrangement uses TRBV7-2 and TRBJ2-5; D unresolved. The CDR3 runs to 14 residues. V was shortened by 5 bases and J by 4 bases, with 14 bases between the two germline ends. Looked up from germline, CDR1 is SGHTA and CDR2 is FQGNSA.